This T cell receptor (beta chain) appears in the sequencing data of a study of PD-1 blockade in classical Hodgkin lymphoma. On this clone itself: Its antigen is still unknown.

Broader study findings: Before treatment, TCR diversity in newly diagnosed patients was reportedly lower than in healthy donors.

Time point reported: cycle 4 day 1 (C4D1), after 5 to 7 weeks of nivolumab. Every patient had relapsed following autologous stem cell transplantation, and cohorts differed in brentuximab vedotin exposure. Patients' outcomes at their best amounted to complete response, partial response or progressive disease. Sequenced by immunoSEQ multiplex PCR; TCRdb stores in-frame clones only, minus some. The table lists about 27,000 clones, 55% to 85% of them singletons, with roughly 3.4% in the top ten. The clonotype comes from a human donor with classical Hodgkin lymphoma. This sample comprised peripheral blood mononuclear cells (PBMCs), obtained before the fourth cycle of nivolumab.

The CDR3, as DNA: TGTGCCAGCAGTATGACAGGGGGCGGCGAGCAGTACTTC. Amino acid sequence: CASSMTGGGEQYF. The gene calls are TRBV27 and TRBJ2-7; 10 positions agree with TRBD1. Germline CDR1 MNHEY, CDR2 SMNVEV (reference sequence). The CDR3 extends over 13 amino acids. V was clipped by 5 bases and J by 6 bases; unmatched bases: 4.